The sequence of this TCR beta chain was determined in a study of Graves' ophthalmopathy and Graves' hyperthyroidism. From RNA, the CDR3 regions of TCR beta chains were amplified and sequenced. In the first round, RT-PCR was carried out with HTBI primers, and a multiplex PCR formed the second round. MiXCR, run by TCRdb on the multiplex PCR reads, gives a single entry per CDR3 protein. The sample has 500,000 to 800,000 distinct CDR3 sequences, roughly 39% seen once; the top ten hold 2.5% to 3.5%. Study conclusions and caveats: Blood also contained most of the expanded thyroid clonotypes above 0.001 frequency. From stable hyperthyroidism, ophthalmopathy was separated by a 13-signature model with 87.88% sensitivity and around 80% specificity.

Comments on this clonotype: The antigen is undetermined.

CDR3 length: 12 amino acids. Germline V lookup: CDR1 ENHRY, CDR2 SYGVKD. Trimming removed 11 bases at V and 2 bases at J, with 12 bases between. Specimen: peripheral blood. This rearrangement joins TRBV10-3 to TRBJ1-1, with unresolved D. This receptor was taken from an adult man with Graves' ophthalmopathy. The CDR3 loop is CARGDGNTEAFF. DNA of the CDR3: TGTGCCCGCGGTGACGGAAACACTGAAGCTTTCTTT.